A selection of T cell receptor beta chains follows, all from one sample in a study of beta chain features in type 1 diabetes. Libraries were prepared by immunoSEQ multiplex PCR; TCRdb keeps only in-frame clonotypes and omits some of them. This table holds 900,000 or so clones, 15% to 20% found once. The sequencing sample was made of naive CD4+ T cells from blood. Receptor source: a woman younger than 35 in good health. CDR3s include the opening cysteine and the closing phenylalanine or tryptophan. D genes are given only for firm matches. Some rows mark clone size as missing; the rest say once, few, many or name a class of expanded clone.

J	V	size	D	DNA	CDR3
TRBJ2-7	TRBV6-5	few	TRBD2	TGTGCCAGCAGTCGTAGCGGGAGCACCTCCTACGAGCAGTACTTC	CASSRSGSTSYEQYF
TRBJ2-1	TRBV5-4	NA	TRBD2	TGTGCCAGCAGCCCAACCGGGACTACGTACAATGAGCAGTTCTTC	CASSPTGTTYNEQFF
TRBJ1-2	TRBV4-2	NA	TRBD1	TGTGCCAGCAGCCAAGATGAGGGACAGGGAGGCTACACCTTC	CASSQDEGQGGYTF
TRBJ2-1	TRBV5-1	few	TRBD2	TGCGCCAGCAGTTTGACTAGCGGGCGATACAATGAGCAGTTCTTC	CASSLTSGRYNEQFF
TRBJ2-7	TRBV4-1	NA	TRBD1	TGCGCCAGCAGCCGGACAGGGATCTACGAGCAGTACTTC	CASSRTGIYEQYF
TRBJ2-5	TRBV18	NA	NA	TGTGCCAGCTCACCACTGGGAAGGGAGACCCAGTACTTC	CASSPLGRETQYF
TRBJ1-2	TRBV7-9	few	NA	TGTGCCAGCAGCTCAGGAATTAGGCACTATGGCTACACCTTC	CASSSGIRHYGYTF
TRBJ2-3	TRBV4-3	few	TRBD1	TGCGCCAGCAGCCAAGGCCGGACAGGGAGTGTAACAGATACGCAGTATTTT	CASSQGRTGSVTDTQYF
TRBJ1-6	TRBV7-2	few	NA	TGTGCCAGCAGTAGATTGGGGACCTCTTCACCCCTCCACTTT	CASSRLGTSSPLHF
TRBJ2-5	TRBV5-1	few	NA	TGCGCCAGCGCCTCTTGGGGGGAAGAGACCCAGTACTTC	CASASWGEETQYF
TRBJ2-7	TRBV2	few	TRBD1	TGTGCCAGCATGATAGGGACAGGGTCGTCCTACGAGCAGTACTTC	CASMIGTGSSYEQYF
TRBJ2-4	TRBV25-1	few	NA	TGTGCCAGCAGTGAATATCAGGACATTCAGTACTTC	CASSEYQDIQYF
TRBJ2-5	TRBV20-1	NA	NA	TGCAGTGCGCCTCAAGAGACCCAGTACTTC	CSAPQETQYF
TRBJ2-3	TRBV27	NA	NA	TGTGCCAGCAGTTTGAAGGGGGTCCCCACAGATACGCAGTATTTT	CASSLKGVPTDTQYF
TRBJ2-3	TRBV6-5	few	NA	TGTGCCAGCAGTTACAGGGGAGCATACACAGATACGCAGTATTTT	CASSYRGAYTDTQYF
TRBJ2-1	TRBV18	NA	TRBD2	TGTGCCAGCTCACCAAACCTAGCGGGACAGTACAATGAGCAGTTCTTC	CASSPNLAGQYNEQFF
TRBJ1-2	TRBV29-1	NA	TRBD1	TGCAGCGTTGCCGGGACAGCCCCCTATGGCTACACCTTC	CSVAGTAPYGYTF
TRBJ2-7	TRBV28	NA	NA	TGTGCCAGCAGACCCGGCGGAGTAAGCTCCTACGAGCAGTACTTC	CASRPGGVSSYEQYF
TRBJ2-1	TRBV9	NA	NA	TGTGCCAGCAGCGTAGGCCCCCTTGGTCGTGGAGGGAGCCTCAATGAGCAGTTCTTC	CASSVGPLGRGGSLNEQFF
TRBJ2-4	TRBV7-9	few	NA	TGTGCCAGCAGCTCCCCTGGCGGAAACATTCAGTACTTC	CASSSPGGNIQYF
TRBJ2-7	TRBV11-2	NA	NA	TGTGCCAGCAGCTCAGAGTGGCTAGGCTACGAGCAGTACTTC	CASSSEWLGYEQYF
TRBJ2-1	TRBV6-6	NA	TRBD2	TGTGCCAGTTTAGCGGGAGGCTACAATGAGCAGTTCTTC	CASLAGGYNEQFF
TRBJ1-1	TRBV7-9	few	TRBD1	TGTGCCAGCAGCTCAGACAGGGGGAAGACTGAAGCTTTCTTT	CASSSDRGKTEAFF
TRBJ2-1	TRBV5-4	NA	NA	TGTGCCAGCAGCTTGGGAGGAGGACTTTCCTACAATGAGCAGTTCTTC	CASSLGGGLSYNEQFF
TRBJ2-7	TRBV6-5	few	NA	TGTGCCAGCAGTTACTCGGTCCAGGGGGGCTACGAGCAGTACTTC	CASSYSVQGGYEQYF
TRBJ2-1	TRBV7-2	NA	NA	TGTGCCAGCACCTCTTATGGGGGAAATGAGCAGTTCTTC	CASTSYGGNEQFF
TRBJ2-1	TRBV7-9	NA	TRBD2	TGTGCCAGCGGGCTAGCGGGAGTCAATGAGCAGTTCTTC	CASGLAGVNEQFF
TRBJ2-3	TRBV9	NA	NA	TGTGCCAGCAGCGCGGGGACGGTCGGCACAGATACGCAGTATTTT	CASSAGTVGTDTQYF
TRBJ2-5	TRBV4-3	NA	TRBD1	TGCGCCAGCAGCCAAGATTCAGGGGGTGAGACCCAGTACTTC	CASSQDSGGETQYF
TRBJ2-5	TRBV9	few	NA	TGTGCCAGCAGCGTGGGGGGTCGTCAAGAGACCCAGTACTTC	CASSVGGRQETQYF
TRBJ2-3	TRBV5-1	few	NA	TGCGCCAGCAAGGGGGGGACAGATACGCAGTATTTT	CASKGGTDTQYF
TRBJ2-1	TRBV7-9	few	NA	TGTGCCAGCAGCTTATTCGATGAGCAGTTCTTC	CASSLFDEQFF
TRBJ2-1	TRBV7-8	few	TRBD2	TGTGCCAGCAGCCCCCCTCAACTAGCGGGACTTGAGCAGTTCTTC	CASSPPQLAGLEQFF
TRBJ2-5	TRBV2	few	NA	TGTGCCAGCATCCCAGACCTCCTTCTTACATGGGCAGAGACCCAGTACTTC	CASIPDLLLTWAETQYF
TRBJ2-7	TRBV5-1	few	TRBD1	TGCGCCAGCAGCCCGGGACAGGGGGTGGTCTACGAGCAGTACTTC	CASSPGQGVVYEQYF
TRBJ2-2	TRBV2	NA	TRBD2	TGTGCCAGCAGTTCTAGCCGGGCTAGCGGTACGAACACCGGGGAGCTGTTTTTT	CASSSSRASGTNTGELFF
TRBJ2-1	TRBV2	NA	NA	TGTGCCAGCAGTGAACTGCAGATGCATGAGCAGTTCTTC	CASSELQMHEQFF
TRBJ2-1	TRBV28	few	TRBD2	TGTGCCAGCAGTTTCAGTGGTAGCGGGAGGTACAATGAGCAGTTCTTC	CASSFSGSGRYNEQFF
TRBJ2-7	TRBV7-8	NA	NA	TGTGCCAGCAGCTTAGAACGCAGACTGTACGAGCAGTACTTC	CASSLERRLYEQYF
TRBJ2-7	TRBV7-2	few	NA	TGTGCCAGCAGCCGGTGGGCTCAGGGAACCTACGAGCAGTACTTC	CASSRWAQGTYEQYF
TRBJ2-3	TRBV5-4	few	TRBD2	TGTGCCAGCTGGGGGGGAAAGGCTAGCGGGAGGAGTACGCAGTATTTT	CASWGGKASGRSTQYF
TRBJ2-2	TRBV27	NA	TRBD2	TGTGCCAGCAGTTTATTGGGGACTAGCGGGACCGGGGAGCTGTTTTTT	CASSLLGTSGTGELFF
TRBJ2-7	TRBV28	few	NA	TGTGCCAGCAGGGGAAGTACCGGGACGTCCAACTACGAGCAGTACTTC	CASRGSTGTSNYEQYF
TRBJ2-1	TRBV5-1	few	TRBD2	TGCGCCAGCAGCCCCGGACTAGCGGGGGTGGTACGGAATGAGCAGTTCTTC	CASSPGLAGVVRNEQFF
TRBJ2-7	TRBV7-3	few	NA	TGTGCCAGCAGCTTAGAGGCAGCCAGTGAGCAGTACTTC	CASSLEAASEQYF
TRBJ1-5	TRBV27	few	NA	TGTGCCAGCAGTCCCCTAGGAGGGTACGGTAATCAGCCCCAGCATTTT	CASSPLGGYGNQPQHF
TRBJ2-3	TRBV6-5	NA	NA	TGTGCCAGCAGTTACCGCCCAGGGGCAGATACGCAGTATTTT	CASSYRPGADTQYF
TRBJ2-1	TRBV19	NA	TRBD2	TGTGCCAGTACTCCCGGGACTAGCGGAAACAATGAGCAGTTCTTC	CASTPGTSGNNEQFF
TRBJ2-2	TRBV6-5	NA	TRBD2	TGTGCCAGCAGTTACTCGGCTAGCGGGAATCTCGGGGAGCTGTTTTTT	CASSYSASGNLGELFF
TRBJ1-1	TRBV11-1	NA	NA	TGTGCCAGCAACAACGTTCCCTTGGGCAGGATAAATCTCAGGGCTGAAGCTTTCTTT	CASNNVPLGRINLRAEAFF
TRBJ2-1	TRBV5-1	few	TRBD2	TGCGCCAGCAGCTTCGCTAGCGGGAGCAATGAGCAGTTCTTC	CASSFASGSNEQFF
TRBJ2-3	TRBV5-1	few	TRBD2	TGCGCCAGCAGCTTGGCAGCGGGAGTCGCAGATACGCAGTATTTT	CASSLAAGVADTQYF
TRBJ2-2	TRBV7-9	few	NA	TGTGCCAGCAGCTTACAGTCGAACACCGGGGAGCTGTTTTTT	CASSLQSNTGELFF
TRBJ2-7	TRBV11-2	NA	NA	TGTGCCAGCAGCTTAGATGGTCGCCTTTTCAGCTCCTACGAGCAGTACTTC	CASSLDGRLFSSYEQYF
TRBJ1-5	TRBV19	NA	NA	TGTGCCAGTAGTACGCAGGGTGATGGCAATCAGCCCCAGCATTTT	CASSTQGDGNQPQHF